Listed below are T cell receptor beta chains from one sample, sequenced in a study of OX40 agonist ivuxolimab in advanced cancers. Profiling relied on immunoSEQ multiplex PCR, and the TCRdb table lists in-frame clones only, not all of them. The repertoire holds around 84,000 clones, with 70% to 85% as singletons. The sequencing used CD4+ or CD8+ T cells sorted from blood, collected in a trial of the OX40 agonist ivuxolimab. These receptors originate from an adult with an advanced solid tumor such as melanoma, head and neck, liver or kidney cancer. Each CDR3 is given with its conserved first and last residue. A D gene is named only where the DNA matches it firmly. Expanded clones get a size class; other rows say once, few or many, or leave the size out.

j_gene: TRBJ2-4; v_gene: TRBV6-1; d_gene: NA; abundance: NA; CDR3aa: CASSEVSGKGQYF; CDR3nt: TGTGCCAGCAGTGAAGTGTCGGGGAAGGGTCAGTACTTC
j_gene: TRBJ2-7; v_gene: TRBV7-9; d_gene: NA; abundance: NA; CDR3aa: CASSLAEINEQYF; CDR3nt: TGTGCCAGCAGCTTGGCAGAAATCAACGAGCAGTACTTC
j_gene: TRBJ2-7; v_gene: TRBV7-2; d_gene: TRBD2; abundance: NA; CDR3aa: CASSRGLAGQTYEQYF; CDR3nt: TGTGCCAGCAGCCGTGGACTAGCGGGACAAACCTACGAGCAGTACTTC
j_gene: TRBJ2-2; v_gene: TRBV19; d_gene: TRBD2; abundance: NA; CDR3aa: CASTRASGSGELFF; CDR3nt: TGTGCCAGTACGAGGGCTAGCGGGAGCGGGGAGCTGTTTTTT
j_gene: TRBJ2-7; v_gene: TRBV29-1; d_gene: TRBD1; abundance: NA; CDR3aa: CSVGAGQGIYEQYF; CDR3nt: TGCAGCGTCGGGGCGGGACAGGGTATCTACGAGCAGTACTTC
j_gene: TRBJ2-2; v_gene: TRBV19; d_gene: NA; abundance: NA; CDR3aa: CASTGQSGGTGELFF; CDR3nt: TGTGCCAGTACGGGACAGTCGGGGGGGACCGGGGAGCTGTTTTTT
j_gene: TRBJ2-5; v_gene: TRBV7-7; d_gene: NA; abundance: NA; CDR3aa: CASSSIASVGATETQYF; CDR3nt: TGTGCTAGCAGCTCAATAGCCTCGGTCGGGGCGACGGAGACCCAGTACTTC
j_gene: TRBJ2-1; v_gene: TRBV9; d_gene: NA; abundance: NA; CDR3aa: CASSVGASVYNEQFF; CDR3nt: TGTGCCAGCAGCGTAGGGGCTAGCGTTTACAATGAGCAGTTCTTC
j_gene: TRBJ1-1; v_gene: TRBV14; d_gene: TRBD1; abundance: NA; CDR3aa: CASSQGQNMNTEAFF; CDR3nt: TGTGCCAGCAGCCAGGGACAGAACATGAACACTGAAGCTTTCTTT
j_gene: TRBJ2-2; v_gene: TRBV5-1; d_gene: TRBD2; abundance: NA; CDR3aa: CASRPGLAGVVGELFF; CDR3nt: TGCGCCAGCAGACCGGGACTAGCGGGAGTGGTCGGGGAGCTGTTTTTT
j_gene: TRBJ2-5; v_gene: TRBV7-9; d_gene: NA; abundance: NA; CDR3aa: CASSPRSRGQETQYF; CDR3nt: TGTGCCAGCAGCCCCCGGTCGAGGGGTCAAGAGACCCAGTACTTC
j_gene: TRBJ2-7; v_gene: TRBV4-3; d_gene: NA; abundance: once; CDR3aa: CASSQGRSPPYEQYF; CDR3nt: TGCGCCAGCAGCCAAGGAAGGTCGCCTCCGTACGAGCAGTACTTC
j_gene: TRBJ2-7; v_gene: TRBV2; d_gene: TRBD1; abundance: NA; CDR3aa: CASNRDRVEEQYF; CDR3nt: TGTGCCAGCAATCGGGACAGGGTTGAAGAGCAGTACTTC
j_gene: TRBJ2-3; v_gene: TRBV13; d_gene: TRBD2; abundance: NA; CDR3aa: CASSLALNSGGARVFSPDTQYF; CDR3nt: TGTGCCAGCAGCTTAGCCCTGAATAGCGGGGGTGCCCGGGTCTTCTCCCCAGATACGCAGTATTTT
j_gene: TRBJ1-1; v_gene: TRBV28; d_gene: NA; abundance: NA; CDR3aa: CASRPQAATEAFF; CDR3nt: TGTGCCAGCAGGCCTCAAGCGGCCACTGAAGCTTTCTTT
j_gene: TRBJ2-7; v_gene: TRBV6-1; d_gene: TRBD1; abundance: NA; CDR3aa: CASSLDQGAEQYF; CDR3nt: TGTGCCAGCAGTCTAGACCAGGGGGCCGAGCAGTACTTC
j_gene: TRBJ1-5; v_gene: TRBV28; d_gene: NA; abundance: NA; CDR3aa: CASSLFSSPFNQPQHF; CDR3nt: TGTGCCAGCAGTTTATTCTCCAGCCCGTTCAATCAGCCCCAGCATTTT
j_gene: TRBJ2-5; v_gene: TRBV5-4; d_gene: NA; abundance: NA; CDR3aa: CASSLVGETQYF; CDR3nt: TGTGCCAGCAGCTTGGTTGGGGAGACCCAGTACTTC
j_gene: TRBJ2-5; v_gene: TRBV7-2; d_gene: NA; abundance: NA; CDR3aa: CASSFYREINRVGGTQYF; CDR3nt: TGTGCCAGCAGCTTCTATCGAGAGATAAACAGGGTAGGGGGGACCCAGTACTTC
j_gene: TRBJ2-7; v_gene: TRBV6-5; d_gene: NA; abundance: NA; CDR3aa: CASSYSTGTYYEQYF; CDR3nt: TGTGCCAGCAGTTACTCAACAGGGACCTACTACGAGCAGTACTTC
j_gene: TRBJ1-5; v_gene: TRBV28; d_gene: NA; abundance: NA; CDR3aa: CASSASPGLGSLDQPQHF; CDR3nt: TGTGCCAGCAGCGCGAGTCCGGGGTTAGGGTCTTTGGATCAGCCCCAGCATTTT
j_gene: TRBJ2-5; v_gene: TRBV6-1; d_gene: NA; abundance: NA; CDR3aa: CASSEALRLVLYQETQYF; CDR3nt: TGTGCCAGCAGTGAAGCGCTTCGTCTGGTACTGTACCAAGAGACCCAGTACTTC
j_gene: TRBJ1-5; v_gene: TRBV18; d_gene: NA; abundance: once; CDR3aa: CASSPGASNQPQHF; CDR3nt: TGTGCCAGCTCACCAGGGGCGAGCAATCAGCCCCAGCATTTT
j_gene: TRBJ1-4; v_gene: TRBV30; d_gene: NA; abundance: NA; CDR3aa: CAWRRPYANEKLFF; CDR3nt: TGTGCCTGGAGAAGGCCGTACGCAAATGAAAAACTGTTTTTT
j_gene: TRBJ1-2; v_gene: TRBV6-6; d_gene: NA; abundance: NA; CDR3aa: CASRNIDSYGYTF; CDR3nt: TGTGCCAGCAGAAACATCGACAGCTATGGCTACACCTTC
j_gene: TRBJ2-3; v_gene: TRBV5-1; d_gene: TRBD1; abundance: NA; CDR3aa: CASSLAGTGLDTQYF; CDR3nt: TGCGCCAGCAGCTTGGCCGGGACAGGGCTAGATACGCAGTATTTT
j_gene: TRBJ1-2; v_gene: TRBV2; d_gene: NA; abundance: NA; CDR3aa: CASRQGRNSYGYTF; CDR3nt: TGTGCCAGCAGACAGGGACGGAACAGCTATGGCTACACCTTC
j_gene: TRBJ1-1; v_gene: TRBV25-1; d_gene: NA; abundance: NA; CDR3aa: CASSEYYVSGGSAFF; CDR3nt: TGTGCCAGCAGTGAATATTATGTCTCGGGGGGTTCAGCTTTCTTT
j_gene: TRBJ1-4; v_gene: TRBV28; d_gene: NA; abundance: NA; CDR3aa: CASSKGGVTNEKLFF; CDR3nt: TGTGCCAGCAGTAAGGGAGGGGTAACTAATGAAAAACTGTTTTTT
j_gene: TRBJ1-3; v_gene: TRBV7-9; d_gene: NA; abundance: NA; CDR3aa: CASSSERGKNTIYF; CDR3nt: TGTGCCAGCAGCTCCGAGCGTGGAAAGAACACCATATATTTT
j_gene: TRBJ2-3; v_gene: TRBV10-3; d_gene: NA; abundance: NA; CDR3aa: CAISERSPPDTQYF; CDR3nt: TGTGCCATCAGTGAGAGGAGTCCTCCAGATACGCAGTATTTT
j_gene: TRBJ1-4; v_gene: TRBV9; d_gene: NA; abundance: NA; CDR3aa: CASSVDPQGEKLFF; CDR3nt: TGTGCCAGCAGCGTAGATCCCCAGGGTGAAAAACTGTTTTTT
j_gene: TRBJ2-7; v_gene: TRBV30; d_gene: NA; abundance: NA; CDR3aa: CAWSVRRGHEQYF; CDR3nt: TGTGCCTGGAGTGTTAGGAGGGGCCACGAGCAGTACTTC
j_gene: TRBJ2-2; v_gene: TRBV7-3; d_gene: NA; abundance: NA; CDR3aa: CASSLMKNTGELFF; CDR3nt: TGTGCCAGCAGCTTAATGAAGAACACCGGGGAGCTGTTTTTT
j_gene: TRBJ1-2; v_gene: TRBV21-1; d_gene: NA; abundance: NA; CDR3aa: CASGLHGRHYGYTF; CDR3nt: TGTGCCAGCGGGCTACACGGGAGACACTATGGCTACACCTTC
j_gene: TRBJ2-2; v_gene: TRBV7-7; d_gene: NA; abundance: NA; CDR3aa: CASSGSGTAGTGELFF; CDR3nt: TGTGCCAGCAGCGGCTCCGGGACAGCGGGCACCGGGGAGCTGTTTTTT
j_gene: TRBJ2-3; v_gene: TRBV5-1; d_gene: NA; abundance: NA; CDR3aa: CASSLAQKPTDTQYF; CDR3nt: TGCGCCAGCAGCTTGGCACAGAAACCCACAGATACGCAGTATTTT
j_gene: TRBJ1-2; v_gene: TRBV5-4; d_gene: NA; abundance: NA; CDR3aa: CASSLASRTNYGYTF; CDR3nt: TGTGCCAGCAGCTTGGCTAGCAGGACTAACTATGGCTACACCTTC
j_gene: TRBJ1-6; v_gene: TRBV5-1; d_gene: NA; abundance: few; CDR3aa: CASSSTSSSYNSPLHF; CDR3nt: TGCGCCAGCAGCTCGACATCGAGCTCCTATAATTCACCCCTCCACTTT
j_gene: TRBJ2-2; v_gene: TRBV19; d_gene: NA; abundance: NA; CDR3aa: CASSIAGVSTGELFF; CDR3nt: TGTGCCAGTAGTATAGCGGGAGTTTCGACCGGGGAGCTGTTTTTT
j_gene: TRBJ1-1; v_gene: TRBV6-5; d_gene: TRBD1; abundance: NA; CDR3aa: CASSKQGAISSFF; CDR3nt: TGTGCCAGCAGCAAGCAGGGGGCGATTTCCTCTTTCTTT
j_gene: TRBJ2-3; v_gene: TRBV15; d_gene: TRBD1; abundance: NA; CDR3aa: CATSARQGAGGDTQYF; CDR3nt: TGTGCCACCAGCGCTAGACAGGGGGCAGGAGGTGATACGCAGTATTTT
j_gene: TRBJ1-5; v_gene: TRBV19; d_gene: NA; abundance: NA; CDR3aa: CASSIAREKSSNQPQHF; CDR3nt: TGTGCCAGTAGTATAGCCCGGGAGAAGTCGAGCAATCAGCCCCAGCATTTT
j_gene: TRBJ2-7; v_gene: TRBV5-1; d_gene: NA; abundance: NA; CDR3aa: CASSLRGGGESSYEQYF; CDR3nt: TGCGCCAGCAGCCTCAGGGGGGGCGGAGAAAGCTCCTACGAGCAGTACTTC
j_gene: TRBJ2-7; v_gene: TRBV6-6; d_gene: NA; abundance: few; CDR3aa: CASSRGYEQYF; CDR3nt: TGTGCCAGCAGTCGCGGGTACGAGCAGTACTTC
j_gene: TRBJ2-7; v_gene: TRBV5-4; d_gene: TRBD2; abundance: NA; CDR3aa: CASSSGTNEQYF; CDR3nt: TGTGCCAGCAGCTCCGGGACTAACGAGCAGTACTTC
j_gene: TRBJ2-1; v_gene: TRBV6-5; d_gene: NA; abundance: NA; CDR3aa: CASSYDRYNEQFF; CDR3nt: TGTGCCAGCAGCTACGACAGATACAATGAGCAGTTCTTC
j_gene: TRBJ2-3; v_gene: TRBV6-5; d_gene: TRBD2; abundance: NA; CDR3aa: CASRLAGHTDTQYF; CDR3nt: TGTGCCAGCAGACTAGCGGGGCACACAGATACGCAGTATTTT
j_gene: TRBJ2-1; v_gene: TRBV5-6; d_gene: TRBD2; abundance: NA; CDR3aa: CASSWGLAAYNEQFF; CDR3nt: TGTGCCAGCAGCTGGGGACTAGCGGCCTACAATGAGCAGTTCTTC
j_gene: TRBJ2-1; v_gene: TRBV27; d_gene: TRBD2; abundance: few; CDR3aa: CASSPLSGSYNEQFF; CDR3nt: TGTGCCAGCAGTCCCCTTAGCGGGAGCTACAATGAGCAGTTCTTC
j_gene: TRBJ2-2; v_gene: TRBV6-1; d_gene: TRBD1; abundance: once; CDR3aa: CASSRDRATGELFF; CDR3nt: TGTGCCAGCAGCCGAGACAGGGCCACCGGGGAGCTGTTTTTT
j_gene: TRBJ2-7; v_gene: TRBV6-9; d_gene: NA; abundance: NA; CDR3aa: CASSQNVGSYEQYF; CDR3nt: TGTGCCAGCAGTCAAAACGTGGGTTCCTACGAGCAGTACTTC
j_gene: TRBJ2-1; v_gene: TRBV30; d_gene: NA; abundance: NA; CDR3aa: CAWEMDSEQFF; CDR3nt: TGTGCCTGGGAGATGGACAGTGAGCAGTTCTTC
j_gene: TRBJ2-5; v_gene: TRBV6-5; d_gene: NA; abundance: NA; CDR3aa: CASSYRVAETQYF; CDR3nt: TGTGCCAGCAGTTACCGGGTTGCGGAGACCCAGTACTTC
j_gene: TRBJ1-4; v_gene: TRBV7-9; d_gene: NA; abundance: NA; CDR3aa: CASSFHSTNEKLFF; CDR3nt: TGTGCCAGCAGCTTTCACAGTACTAATGAAAAACTGTTTTTT